The 14 T cell receptor beta chains given below trace back to one sample, sequenced in a study of blood T cells in healthy people across ages. Combining a sample-barcoded 5' primer with a J-beta primer mix, a second PCR ran for about 7 to 12 cycles. TCRdb ran MiXCR on the 5' RACE reads and lists one entry per CDR3 protein. There are 1 million or so distinct CDR3 sequences in the sample; around 45% occur only once, and approximately 17% lies in the top ten. Specimen: blood. The receptors stem from a woman aged 55-69 years in good health.

By share, this clonotype counts as medium-sized. V gene TRBV12-3 or TRBV12-4 combines with J gene TRBJ2-7, with 9 bases matching TRBD1. The junction had 11 bases not matched to a gene; V was cut back by 7 bases and J by 4 bases. This CDR3 has 15 amino acids. CDR3 DNA: TGTGCCAGCACCCTGGGGGGGACAGGGATGTACGAGCAGTACTTC. It codes for CASTLGGTGMYEQYF.

This clonotype was found a few times. CDR3 sequence: CASSAPYSGRGTGEQFF. CDR3 bases: TGTGCCAGCAGCGCCCCCTATAGCGGGAGGGGTACAGGGGAGCAGTTCTTC. This chain links TRBV6-2 or TRBV6-3 with TRBJ2-1, with 11 bases fitting TRBD2. This CDR3 is 17 amino acids long. The ends lost 6 bases at V and 10 bases at J; junction bases unmatched: 17. CDR1 is MNHEY, CDR2 SVGEGT, per germline.

This clonotype counts as medium-sized (0.01 to 0.1%). The chain joins TRBV7-2 to TRBJ2-1; 10 positions agree with TRBD2. The junction had 3 bases not matched to a gene; V was cut back by 3 bases and J by 4 bases. Germline lookup yields CDR1 SGHTA and CDR2 FQGNSA. The CDR3 totals 15 residues. This CDR3 is CASSLSSGSYNEQFF. The CDR3 nucleotides are TGTGCCAGCAGCTTGTCTAGCGGGAGTTACAATGAGCAGTTCTTC.

V gene TRBV11-2 combines with J gene TRBJ2-3, with D unresolved. The CDR3 is 13 amino acids. Trimming took off 0 bases at V and 7 bases at J, with 8 bases between the two ends. Germline assignment: CDR1 SGHAT and CDR2 FQNNGV. CDR3 DNA sequence: TGTGCCAGCAGCTTAGATCTCGGCAATACGCAGTATTTT. It codes for CASSLDLGNTQYF.

The chain recombines TRBV7-8 with TRBJ2-7; 11 positions agree with TRBD2. The J call may be faulty, since TRBJ2-5 better matches the DNA end. The CDR3 runs to 17 residues. Germline V gene data show CDR1 as SGHVS and CDR2 as FQNEAQ. The CDR3 region is CASSLMTSGTVKETQYF. Here the CDR3 DNA reads TGTGCCAGCAGCTTAATGACTAGCGGGACTGTAAAAGAGACCCAGTACTTC.

The V and J genes are TRBV5-6 and TRBJ2-1; 9 positions match TRBD2. CDR1 is SGHDT and CDR2 is YYEEEE in the germline V gene. V trimming: 1 base; J trimming: 6 bases; junction bases outside the gene matches: 8. The CDR3 loop spans 16 amino acids. CDR3 DNA sequence: TGTGCCAGCAGCTTGTTGGCGGGAGGGCTACTCAATGAGCAGTTCTTC. Its protein is CASSLLAGGLLNEQFF.

The chain carries TRBV5-1 and TRBJ2-1, with 7 nucleotides matching TRBD2. This CDR3 is built from 13 residues. V was clipped by 7 bases and J by 7 bases; unmatched bases: 8. Germline V gene sequence: CDR1 SGHRS, CDR2 YFSETQ. CDR3 region: CASAERGGNEQFF. In DNA form, the CDR3 reads TGCGCCAGCGCGGAGCGGGGAGGGAATGAGCAGTTCTTC.

This sequence joins TRBV2 and TRBJ2-7; D tentatively reads TRBD1 or TRBD2 (5 bases each). V was shortened by 8 bases and J by 0 bases, with 14 bases between the two germline ends. Germline V gene data show CDR1 as SNHLY and CDR2 as FYNNEI. The CDR3 contains 14 residues. Here the CDR3 DNA reads TGTGCCAGCCTTCGAGGGGCCCACTCCTACGAGCAGTACTTC. Its protein product is CASLRGAHSYEQYF.

This clonotype occurred a few times. This chain links TRBV11-2 with TRBJ2-4; 7 nucleotides agree with TRBD1. Near its end, the DNA agrees better with TRBJ2-7, so the J call may be wrong. The CDR3 is made up of 16 amino acids. CDR1 and CDR2 (germline): SGHAT, FQNNGV. In DNA form, the CDR3 reads TGTGCCAGCAGCTTTACAGGGGACGTCCTAAACTACGAGCAGTACTTC. Amino acid sequence: CASSFTGDVLNYEQYF.

This clonotype was counted between two and nine times. The chain uses TRBV2 and TRBJ2-7; 8 bases are shared with TRBD1. The CDR3 has 13 amino acids. Germline V lookup: CDR1 SNHLY, CDR2 FYNNEI. J gave up 5 bases and V 4 bases, and 4 bases lay outside the gene matches. CDR3 amino acids: CASSGETGDEQYF. DNA of the CDR3: TGTGCCAGCAGTGGGGAGACAGGGGACGAGCAGTACTTC. The full variable domain, its missing parts supplied by reference TRBV2 and TRBJ2-7, is EPEVTQTPSHQVTQMGQEVILRCVPISNHLYFYWYRQILGQKVEFLVSFYNNEISEKSEIFDDQFSVERPDGSNFTLKIRSTKLEDSAMYFCASSGETGDEQYFGPGTRLTVT.

The chain carries TRBV12-3 or TRBV12-4 and TRBJ2-1, with 8 bases that match TRBD2. The CDR3 consists of 15 residues. Trimming at V came to 5 bases and at J to 2 bases, leaving 5 bases not matched to a gene. CDR3 sequence (DNA): TGTGCCAGCAGTAAGCTAGCGGGCGCCTACAATGAGCAGTTCTTC. This sequence encodes CASSKLAGAYNEQFF.

This chain links TRBV20-1 with TRBJ2-1; no clear D. CDR1 is DFQATT, CDR2 SNEGSKA, per germline (reference sequence). This CDR3 region has 11 residues. The CDR3, as DNA: TGCAGGACCTTGCTCTACAATGAGCAGTTCTTC. Protein: CRTLLYNEQFF.

The chain is built from TRBV29-1 and TRBJ1-4, with 7 bases lining up with TRBD1. The trim removed 8 bases at V and 8 bases at J, leaving 11 bases unmatched. CDR3 length: 13 amino acids. Per the germline V gene, CDR1 is SQVTM and CDR2 is ANQGSEA. CDR3 sequence (DNA): TGCAGCTTCACTGACAGGGTGGAAGAAAAACTGTTTTTT. As protein: CSFTDRVEEKLFF.

Worth noting for this clonotype: The junction departs from germline at one end; a sequencing error may be responsible. This chain connects TRBV6-2 or TRBV6-3 to TRBJ1-6; D is unclear. The CDR3 extends over 13 amino acids. Germline CDR1 MNHEY, CDR2 SVGEGT. The CDR3 region is CASSDSRVSPLHF. The CDR3 coding sequence is TGTGCCAGCAGTGACTCGAGGGTTTCACCCCTCCACTTT.